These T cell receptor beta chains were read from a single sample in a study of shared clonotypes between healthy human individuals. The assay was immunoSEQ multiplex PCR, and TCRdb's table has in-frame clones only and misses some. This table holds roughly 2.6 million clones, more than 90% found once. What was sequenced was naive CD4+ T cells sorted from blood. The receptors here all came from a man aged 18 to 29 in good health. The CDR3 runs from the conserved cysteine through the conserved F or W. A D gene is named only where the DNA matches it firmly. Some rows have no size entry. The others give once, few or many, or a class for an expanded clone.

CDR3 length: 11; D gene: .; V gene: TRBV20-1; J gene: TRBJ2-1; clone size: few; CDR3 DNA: TGCAGTGCTAGGTGGGGCAATGAGCAGTTCTTC; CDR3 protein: CSARWGNEQFF
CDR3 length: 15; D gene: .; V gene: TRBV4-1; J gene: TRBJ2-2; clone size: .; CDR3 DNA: TGCGCCAGCAGCCCTTCTAGTTCGGGGACCGGGGAGCTGTTTTTT; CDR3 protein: CASSPSSSGTGELFF
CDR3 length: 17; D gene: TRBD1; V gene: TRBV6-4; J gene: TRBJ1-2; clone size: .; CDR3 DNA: TGTGCCAGCAGTTACTCGACAGGGCCGGGGGCTAACTATGGCTACACCTTC; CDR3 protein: CASSYSTGPGANYGYTF
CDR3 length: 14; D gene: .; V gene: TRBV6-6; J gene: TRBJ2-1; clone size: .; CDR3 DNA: TGTGCCAGCAGTTTCGGGACTCCACACAATGAGCAGTTCTTC; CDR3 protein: CASSFGTPHNEQFF
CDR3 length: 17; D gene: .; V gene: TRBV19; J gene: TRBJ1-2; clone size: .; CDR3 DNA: TGTGCCAGTAGTAACCCCTCCCTCGGTACACGTGGTAGGGGCTACACCTTC; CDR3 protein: CASSNPSLGTRGRGYTF
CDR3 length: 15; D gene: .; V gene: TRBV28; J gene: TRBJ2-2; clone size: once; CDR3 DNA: TGTGCCAGCAGTCCCCCTGGGGGAAACACCGGGGAGCTGTTTTTT; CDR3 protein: CASSPPGGNTGELFF
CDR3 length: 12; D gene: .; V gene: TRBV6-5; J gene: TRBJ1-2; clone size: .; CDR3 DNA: TGTGCCAGCAGTACCGGGAACTATGGCTACACCTTC; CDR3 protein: CASSTGNYGYTF
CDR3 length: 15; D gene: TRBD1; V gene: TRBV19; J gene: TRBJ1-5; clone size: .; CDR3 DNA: TGTGCCAGTAGTAACAGGGGGAACGGCAATCAGCCCCAGCATTTT; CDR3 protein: CASSNRGNGNQPQHF
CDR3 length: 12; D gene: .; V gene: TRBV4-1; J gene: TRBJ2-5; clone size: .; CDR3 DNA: TGCGCCAGCAGCCCTTTGGGGGAGACCCAGTACTTC; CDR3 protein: CASSPLGETQYF
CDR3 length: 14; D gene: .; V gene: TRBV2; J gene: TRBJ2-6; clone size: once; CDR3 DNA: TGTGCCAGCAGTCAAGGGATTGGGGCCAACGTCCTGACTTTC; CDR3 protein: CASSQGIGANVLTF
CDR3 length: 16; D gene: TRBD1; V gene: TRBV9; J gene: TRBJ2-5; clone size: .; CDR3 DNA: TGTGCCAGCAGCGAGGGGACAGGGCCGCCCCAAGAGACCCAGTACTTC; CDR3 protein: CASSEGTGPPQETQYF
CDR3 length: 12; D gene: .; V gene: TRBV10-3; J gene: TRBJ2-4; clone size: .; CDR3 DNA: TGTGCCATCAGTGAGGGAACGAACATTCAGTACTTC; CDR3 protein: CAISEGTNIQYF
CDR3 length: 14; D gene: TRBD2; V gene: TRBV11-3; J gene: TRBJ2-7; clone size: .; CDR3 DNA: TGTGCCAGCAGCTCCGGGACTAGCGGCTCCGAGCAGTACTTC; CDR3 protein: CASSSGTSGSEQYF
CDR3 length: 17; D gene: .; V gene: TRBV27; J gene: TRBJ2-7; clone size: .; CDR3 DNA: TGTGCCAGCAGTCCGCGGGGTGGGGGCAGGGGCTTCTACGAGCAGTACTTC; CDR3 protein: CASSPRGGGRGFYEQYF
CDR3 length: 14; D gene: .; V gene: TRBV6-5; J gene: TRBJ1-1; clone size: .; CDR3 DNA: TGTGCCAGCAGTTACATCAGGGGCGAGACTGAAGCTTTCTTT; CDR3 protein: CASSYIRGETEAFF
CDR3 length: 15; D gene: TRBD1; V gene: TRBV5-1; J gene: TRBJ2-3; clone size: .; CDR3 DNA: TGCGCCAGCAGCCACCGGGACAGGGGAACGGATACGCAGTATTTT; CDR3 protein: CASSHRDRGTDTQYF
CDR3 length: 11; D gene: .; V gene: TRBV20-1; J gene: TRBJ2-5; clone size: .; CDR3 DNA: TGCAGTGCCGCCGAGGAGGAGACCCAGTACTTC; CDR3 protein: CSAAEEETQYF
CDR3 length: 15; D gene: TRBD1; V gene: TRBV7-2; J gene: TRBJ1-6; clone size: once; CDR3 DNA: TGTGCCAGCAGCCCCGGACAGGGTTTTAATTCACCCCTCCACTTT; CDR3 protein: CASSPGQGFNSPLHF
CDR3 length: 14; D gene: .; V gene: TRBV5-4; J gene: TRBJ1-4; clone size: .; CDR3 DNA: TGTGCCAGCAGCTTGGGAGGGAGTAGTGAAAAACTGTTTTTT; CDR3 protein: CASSLGGSSEKLFF
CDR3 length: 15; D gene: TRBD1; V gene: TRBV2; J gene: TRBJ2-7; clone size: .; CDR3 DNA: TGTGCCAGCAGAATCCGGGACAGGGGAGACTACGAGCAGTACTTC; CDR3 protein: CASRIRDRGDYEQYF
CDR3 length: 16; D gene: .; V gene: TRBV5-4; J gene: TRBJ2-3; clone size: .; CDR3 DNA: TGTGCCAGCACCATTGGGGTGGGCCCAGGAGTAAATCCGCAGTATTTT; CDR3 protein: CASTIGVGPGVNPQYF
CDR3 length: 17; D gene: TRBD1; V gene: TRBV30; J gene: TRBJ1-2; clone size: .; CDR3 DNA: TGTGCCTGGAGGAACCGGGACAGGGGGCTTATTAACTATGGCTACACCTTC; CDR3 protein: CAWRNRDRGLINYGYTF
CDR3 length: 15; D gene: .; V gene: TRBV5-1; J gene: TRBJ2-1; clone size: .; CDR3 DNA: TGCGCCAGCAGCTTGGACGAAGCAGCTTACAATGAGCAGTTCTTC; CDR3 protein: CASSLDEAAYNEQFF
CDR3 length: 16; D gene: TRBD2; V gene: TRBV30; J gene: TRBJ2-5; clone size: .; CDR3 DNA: TGTGCCTGGAGTCAAGGGACTAGCGGGAGAGGGGAGACCCAGTACTTC; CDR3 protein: CAWSQGTSGRGETQYF
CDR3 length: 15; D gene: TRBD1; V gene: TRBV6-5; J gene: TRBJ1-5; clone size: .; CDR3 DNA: TGTGCCAGCAGCCAAGGGACAGCCCGCAATCAGCCCCAGCATTTT; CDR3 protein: CASSQGTARNQPQHF